This TCR beta chain was obtained from a study of shared clonotypes between healthy human individuals. CDR1 MNHEY and CDR2 SVGAGI come from the germline V gene. Trimming stripped 5 bases from V and 2 bases from J, with 7 bases between. The CDR3 runs 13 residues. Sequencing was performed with immunoSEQ multiplex PCR; in TCRdb, only in-frame clones are kept and a portion is missing. Among about 2.3 million clones, 85% to 95% were seen once, and the ten largest hold approximately 0.41%. Study outcomes and limitations: Clonotype sharing among donors likely depends on sequencing depth.

Worth noting for this clone: What it recognizes is unknown.

This rearrangement joins TRBV6-5 to TRBJ1-3; D call uncertain. Sequenced: naive CD4+ T cells from PBMCs. Subset noted: CD45RA+ positively selected. The receptor was isolated from a man aged 18 to 29 in good health. Some clones in this sample may be carry-over from other donors' samples. The CDR3 DNA reads TGTGCCAGCAGTCGCTCGACTGGAAACACCATATATTTT. Its translation is CASSRSTGNTIYF.